These 5 T cell receptor beta chains came from one sample sequenced in a study of regulatory T cells in long-lasting Graves disease. Time point meaning: newly diagnosed GD, antithyroid drugs for less than 3 months. PBMC RNA was the source of the TCR library. TCR beta libraries were built with iRepertoire HTBI primers and Arm-PCR of CDR3 regions. MiXCR, applied by TCRdb to the multiplex PCR reads, yields one record per CDR3 protein. The sample contains some 500,000 distinct CDR3 sequences, approximately 15% of which appear only once. Separately, the same data were catalogued under a study of T cells in Graves' hyperthyroidism and ophthalmopathy.

The sequenced sample was peripheral blood mononuclear cells (PBMCs), obtained at new diagnosis, from a patient treated with antithyroid drugs. The source of these receptors is a man in his thirties or forties with Graves disease.

This clonotype was counted once. Being one base from a much bigger clone, this may be a read error. The rearrangement uses TRBV11-2 and TRBJ2-4; unclear D gene. Germline loops: CDR1 SGHAT, CDR2 FQNNGV. The length of the CDR3 is 16 residues. Deletions cut 1 base from V and 0 bases from J, with 10 bases between. The CDR3 is CASSLGEILAKNIQYF. In nucleotides, the CDR3 is TGTGCCAGCAGCTTAGGAGAGATACTAGCCAAAAACATTCAGTACTTC. Filled out from reference TRBV11-2 and TRBJ2-4, the complete variable domain reads EAGVAQSPRYKIIEKRQSVAFWCNPISGHATLYWYQQILGQGPKLLIQFQNNGVVDDSQLPKDRFSAERLKGVDSTLKIQPAKLEDSAVYLCASSLGEILAKNIQYFGAGTRLSVL.

This clonotype came up many times. The gene calls are TRBV12-3 or TRBV12-4 and TRBJ1-2; D remains ambiguous. There are 14 residues in the CDR3. Trimming took 5 bases from V and 8 from J, leaving 18 bases between them. CDR3 nucleotide sequence: TGTGCCAGCAGTGACGCGGGGAAAGCCCGAGGCTACACCTTC. Translating gives CASSDAGKARGYTF.

This clonotype was counted at least ten times. The V and J genes are TRBV2 and TRBJ2-3; TRBD2 aligns across 13 bases. V shed 10 bases and J 4 bases; nucleotides not matched to a gene: 5. The CDR3 totals 14 residues. CDR1 is SNHLY, CDR2 FYNNEI, per germline. CDR3 coding DNA: TGTGCCACTACTAGCGGGAGGGCGGCAGATACGCAGTATTTT. It translates to CATTSGRAADTQYF.

This clonotype has at least ten counts. This sequence joins TRBV28 and TRBJ2-3; possibly TRBD1 for D (7 bases). V gave up 3 bases and J gave up 5 bases, with 18 bases separating them. Per germline, CDR1 MDHEN and CDR2 SYDVKM. The CDR3 has 16 residues. This chain's CDR3 is CASSLSRQGGIDTQYF. The DNA of the CDR3 is TGTGCCAGCAGTTTGTCAAGACAGGGAGGAATAGATACGCAGTATTTT.

In this sample, this clonotype turned up many times. The chain carries TRBV7-2 and TRBJ2-1; the D is unclear. CDR1 is SGHTA, CDR2 FQGNSA, per germline. The ends were cut back, 2 bases at V and 12 bases at J, with 26 bases in the middle. CDR3 size: 17 residues. The CDR3 protein is CASSLQRSARDSRVQFF. CDR3 DNA: TGTGCCAGCAGCTTACAGAGATCGGCTAGGGATTCACGGGTGCAGTTCTTC.